This record looks at one TCR beta chain sequence and its context. What it binds is not known. PCR amplification relied on 60 Vbeta primers (plus 13 Jbeta primers). Assay: immunoSEQ multiplex PCR; the TCRdb copy retains only in-frame clones and omits some. Among 120,000 to 150,000 clones listed, around 84% were seen once. This specimen belongs to a study of cytomegalovirus exposure and HLA in healthy donors. Whereas donors were nominally healthy upon sampling, unrecorded immune exposures were probable. J gave up 5 bases and V 4 bases, and 5 bases lay outside the gene matches. The CDR3 is 15 amino acids. Germline loops: CDR1 SGHRS, CDR2 YFSETQ. Whole-study results and caveats: The authors later found TCR association rates varying by HLA locus, with DRB1 most and HLA-C fewest.

V and J are TRBV5-1 and TRBJ1-4, with 10 positions matching TRBD1. Sequenced input: PBMCs. The clonotype comes from a boy younger than 10 in good health and CMV-seronegative. CDR3 region: CASSSSGQGNEKLFF. DNA for the CDR3: TGCGCCAGCAGCAGTTCGGGACAGGGGAATGAAAAACTGTTTTTT. The full variable domain, completed using reference TRBV5-1 and TRBJ1-4, is KAGVTQTPRYLIKTRGQQVTLSCSPISGHRSVSWYQQTPGQGLQFLFEYFSETQRNKGNFPGRFSGRQFSNSRSEMNVSTLELGDSALYLCASSSSGQGNEKLFFGSGTQLSVL.